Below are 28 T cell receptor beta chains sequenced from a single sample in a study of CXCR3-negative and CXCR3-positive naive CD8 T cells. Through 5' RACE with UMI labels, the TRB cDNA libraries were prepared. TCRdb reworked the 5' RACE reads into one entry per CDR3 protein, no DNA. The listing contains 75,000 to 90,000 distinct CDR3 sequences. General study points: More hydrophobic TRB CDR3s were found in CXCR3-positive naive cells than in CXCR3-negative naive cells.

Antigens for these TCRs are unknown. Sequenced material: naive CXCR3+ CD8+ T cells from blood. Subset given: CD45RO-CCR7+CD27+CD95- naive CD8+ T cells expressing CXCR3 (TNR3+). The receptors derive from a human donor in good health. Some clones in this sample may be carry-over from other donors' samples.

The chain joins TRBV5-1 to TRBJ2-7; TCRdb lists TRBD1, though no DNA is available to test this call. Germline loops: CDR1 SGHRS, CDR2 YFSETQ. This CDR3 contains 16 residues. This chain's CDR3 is CASSLIPRDRYYEQYF.

The CDR3 is CASSQDARLNSPLHF. The rearrangement joins TRBV4-2 to TRBJ1-6. The CDR3 covers 15 residues. The V gene's germline CDR1 is LGHNA and CDR2 YNFKEQ.

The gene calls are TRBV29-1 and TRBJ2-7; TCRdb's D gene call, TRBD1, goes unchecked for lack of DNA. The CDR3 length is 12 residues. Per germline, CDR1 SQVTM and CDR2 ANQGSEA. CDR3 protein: CSVAQGIYEQYF.

The CDR3: CASSQSQGRRDNEQFF. The chain has TRBV4-1 and TRBJ2-1; TCRdb's D call, TRBD2, is unchecked because there is no DNA. From germline, CDR1 is MGHRA and CDR2 YSYEKL. CDR3 length: 16 amino acids.

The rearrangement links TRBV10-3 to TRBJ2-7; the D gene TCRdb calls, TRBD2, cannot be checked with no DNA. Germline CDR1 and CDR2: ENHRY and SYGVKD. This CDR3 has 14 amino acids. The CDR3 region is CAIRLAGSSYEQYF.

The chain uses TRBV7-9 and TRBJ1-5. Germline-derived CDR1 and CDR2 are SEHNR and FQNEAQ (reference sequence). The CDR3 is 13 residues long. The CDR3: CASSEGPTQPQHF.

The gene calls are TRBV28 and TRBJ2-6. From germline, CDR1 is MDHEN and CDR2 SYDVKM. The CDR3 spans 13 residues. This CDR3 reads CASSFSGANVLTF.

CDR3 residues: CASSHFFTSGEQFF. The chain links TRBV4-1 to TRBJ2-1; the D call from TCRdb, TRBD2, cannot be confirmed without DNA. Germline V CDR1 and CDR2: MGHRA, YSYEKL. The CDR3 spans 14 residues.

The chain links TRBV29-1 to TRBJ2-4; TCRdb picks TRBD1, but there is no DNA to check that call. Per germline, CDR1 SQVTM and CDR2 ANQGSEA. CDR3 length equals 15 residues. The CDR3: CSVEDPTDREGIQYF.

CDR3 region: CAWSVEPYEQYF. The chain links TRBV30 to TRBJ2-7. Germline values: CDR1 GTSNPN, CDR2 SVGIG (reference sequence). The CDR3 runs 12 residues.

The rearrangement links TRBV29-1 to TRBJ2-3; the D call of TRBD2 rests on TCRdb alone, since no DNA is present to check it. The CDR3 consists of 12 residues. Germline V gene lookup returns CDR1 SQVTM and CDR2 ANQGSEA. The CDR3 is CSVDPHKDTQYF.

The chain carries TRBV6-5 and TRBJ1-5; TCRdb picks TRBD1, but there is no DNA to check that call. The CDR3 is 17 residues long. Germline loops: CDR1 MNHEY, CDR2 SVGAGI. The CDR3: CASSYSGTGGYNQPQHF.

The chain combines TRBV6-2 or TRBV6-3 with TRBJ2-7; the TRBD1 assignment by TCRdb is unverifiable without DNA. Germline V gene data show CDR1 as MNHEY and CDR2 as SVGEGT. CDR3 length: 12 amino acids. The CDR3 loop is CASSQPGWEQYF.

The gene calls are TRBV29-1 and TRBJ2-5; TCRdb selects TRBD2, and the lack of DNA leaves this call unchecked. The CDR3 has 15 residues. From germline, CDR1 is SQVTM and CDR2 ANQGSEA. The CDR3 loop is CSAGEIIEGKETQYF.

CDR3 amino acids: CASSLKGRPQETQYF. This chain links TRBV11-2 with TRBJ2-5; TCRdb lists TRBD2, though no DNA is available to test this call. The CDR3 sequence is 15 residues long. The germline V gene has CDR1 SGHAT and CDR2 FQNNGV.

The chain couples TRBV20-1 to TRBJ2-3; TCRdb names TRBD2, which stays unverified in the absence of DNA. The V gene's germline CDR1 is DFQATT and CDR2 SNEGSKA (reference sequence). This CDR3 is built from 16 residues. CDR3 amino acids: CSARSLIMGRSDTQYF.

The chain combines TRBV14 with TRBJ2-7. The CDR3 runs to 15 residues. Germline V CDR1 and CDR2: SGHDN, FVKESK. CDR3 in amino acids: CASSQASGLTYEQYF. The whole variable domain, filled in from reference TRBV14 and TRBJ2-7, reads EAGVTQFPSHSVIEKGQTVTLRCDPISGHDNLYWYRRVMGKEIKFLLHFVKESKQDESGMPNNRFLAERTGGTYSTLKVQPAELEDSGVYFCASSQASGLTYEQYFGPGTRLTVT.

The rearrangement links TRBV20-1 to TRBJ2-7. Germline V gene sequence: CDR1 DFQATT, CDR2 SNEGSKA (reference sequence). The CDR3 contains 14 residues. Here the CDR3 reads CSARDHRHLYEQYF.

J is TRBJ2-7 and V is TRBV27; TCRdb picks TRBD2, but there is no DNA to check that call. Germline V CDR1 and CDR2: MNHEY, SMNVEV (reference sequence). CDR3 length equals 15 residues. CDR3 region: CASSLSGRSSYEQYF.

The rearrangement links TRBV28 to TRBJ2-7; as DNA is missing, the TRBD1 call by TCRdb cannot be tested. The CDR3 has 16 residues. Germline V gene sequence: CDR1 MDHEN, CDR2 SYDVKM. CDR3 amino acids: CASMLGYRDRGDEQYF.

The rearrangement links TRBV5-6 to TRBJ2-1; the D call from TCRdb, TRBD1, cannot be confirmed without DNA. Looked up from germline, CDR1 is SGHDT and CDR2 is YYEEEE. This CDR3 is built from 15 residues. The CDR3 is CASSLEATPYNEQFF.

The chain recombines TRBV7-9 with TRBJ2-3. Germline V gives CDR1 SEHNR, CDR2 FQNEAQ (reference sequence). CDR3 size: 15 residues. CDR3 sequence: CASSHRTVNTDTQYF.

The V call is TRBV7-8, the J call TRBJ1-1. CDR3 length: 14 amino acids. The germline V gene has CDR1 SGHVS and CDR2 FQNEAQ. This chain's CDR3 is CASAGEGAFFEAFF.

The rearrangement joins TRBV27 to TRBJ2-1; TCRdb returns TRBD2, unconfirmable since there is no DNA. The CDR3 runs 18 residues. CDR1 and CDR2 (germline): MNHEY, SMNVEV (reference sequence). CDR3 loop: CASSPISISGSSNNEQFF.

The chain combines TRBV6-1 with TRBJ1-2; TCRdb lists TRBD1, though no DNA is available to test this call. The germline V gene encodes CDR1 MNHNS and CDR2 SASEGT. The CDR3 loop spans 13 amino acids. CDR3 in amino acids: CASSEGQHYGYTF.

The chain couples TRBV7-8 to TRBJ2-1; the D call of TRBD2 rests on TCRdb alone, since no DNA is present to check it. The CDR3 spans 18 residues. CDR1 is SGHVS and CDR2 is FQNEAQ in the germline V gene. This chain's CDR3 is CASSSPHPTSGTYNEQFF.

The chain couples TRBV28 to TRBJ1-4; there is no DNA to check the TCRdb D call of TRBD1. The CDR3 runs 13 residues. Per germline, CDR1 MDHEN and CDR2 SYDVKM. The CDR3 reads CASNGGYNEKLFF.

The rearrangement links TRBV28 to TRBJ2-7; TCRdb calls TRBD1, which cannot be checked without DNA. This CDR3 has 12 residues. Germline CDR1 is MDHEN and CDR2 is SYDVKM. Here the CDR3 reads CAAGRDSYEQYF.